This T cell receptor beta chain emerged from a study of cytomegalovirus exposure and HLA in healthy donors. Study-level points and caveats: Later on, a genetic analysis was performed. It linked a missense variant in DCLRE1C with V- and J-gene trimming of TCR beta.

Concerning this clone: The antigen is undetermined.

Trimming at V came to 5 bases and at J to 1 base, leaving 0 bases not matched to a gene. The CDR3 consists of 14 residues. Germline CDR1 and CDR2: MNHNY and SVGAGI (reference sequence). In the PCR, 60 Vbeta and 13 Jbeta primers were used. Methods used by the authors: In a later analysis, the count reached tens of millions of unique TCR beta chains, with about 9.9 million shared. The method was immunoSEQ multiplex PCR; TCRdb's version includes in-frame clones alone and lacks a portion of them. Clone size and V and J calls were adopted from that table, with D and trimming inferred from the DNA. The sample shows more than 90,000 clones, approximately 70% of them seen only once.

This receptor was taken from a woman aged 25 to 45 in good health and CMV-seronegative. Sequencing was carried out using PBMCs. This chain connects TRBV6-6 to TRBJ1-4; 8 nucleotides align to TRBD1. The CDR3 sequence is CASSDRGTNEKLFF. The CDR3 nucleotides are TGTGCCAGCAGTGACAGGGGAACTAATGAAAAACTGTTTTTT.